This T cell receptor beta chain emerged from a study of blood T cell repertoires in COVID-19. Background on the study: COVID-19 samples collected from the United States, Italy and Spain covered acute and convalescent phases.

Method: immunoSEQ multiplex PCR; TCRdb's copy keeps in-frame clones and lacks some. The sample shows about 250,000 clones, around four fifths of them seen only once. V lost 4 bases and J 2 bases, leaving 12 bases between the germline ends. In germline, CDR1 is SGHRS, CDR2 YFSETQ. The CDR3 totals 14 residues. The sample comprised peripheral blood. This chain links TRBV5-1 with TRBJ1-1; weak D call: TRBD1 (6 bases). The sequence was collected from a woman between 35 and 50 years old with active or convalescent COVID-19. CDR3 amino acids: CASSIGQLNTEAFF. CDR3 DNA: TGCGCCAGCAGCATCGGACAGCTTAACACTGAAGCTTTCTTT.